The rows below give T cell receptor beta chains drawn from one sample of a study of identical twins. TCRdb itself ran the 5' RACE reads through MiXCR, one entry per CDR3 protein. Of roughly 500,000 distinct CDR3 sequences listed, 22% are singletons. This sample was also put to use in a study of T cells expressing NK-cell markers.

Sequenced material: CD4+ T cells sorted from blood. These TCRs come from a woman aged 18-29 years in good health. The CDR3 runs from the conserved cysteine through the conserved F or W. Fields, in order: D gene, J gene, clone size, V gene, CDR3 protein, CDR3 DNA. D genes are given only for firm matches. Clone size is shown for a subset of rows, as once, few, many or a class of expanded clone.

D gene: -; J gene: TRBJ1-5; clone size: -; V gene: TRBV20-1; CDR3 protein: CSARDPKLGQPQHF; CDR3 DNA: TGCAGTGCTAGAGACCCCAAGTTGGGTCAGCCCCAGCATTTT
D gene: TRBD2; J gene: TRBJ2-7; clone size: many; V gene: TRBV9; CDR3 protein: CASSVEASGGREQYF; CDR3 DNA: TGTGCCAGCAGCGTAGAGGCTAGCGGTGGCAGGGAGCAGTACTTC
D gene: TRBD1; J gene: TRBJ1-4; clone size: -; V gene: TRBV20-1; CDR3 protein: CSARTGGDEKLFF; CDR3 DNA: TGCAGTGCACGGACAGGGGGAGATGAAAAACTGTTTTTT
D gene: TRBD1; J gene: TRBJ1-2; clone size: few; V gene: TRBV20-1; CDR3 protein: CSAAVDRAHGYTF; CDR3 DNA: TGCAGTGCTGCCGTCGACAGGGCCCATGGCTACACCTTC
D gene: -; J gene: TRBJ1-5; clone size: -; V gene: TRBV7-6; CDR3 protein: CASSLGGSQPQHF; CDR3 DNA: TGTGCCAGCAGCTTAGGGGGCAGTCAGCCCCAGCATTTT
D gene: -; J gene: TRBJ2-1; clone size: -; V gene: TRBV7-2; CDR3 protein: CASSPLSEQFF; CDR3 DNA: TGTGCCAGCAGCCCCCTCTCGGAGCAGTTCTTC
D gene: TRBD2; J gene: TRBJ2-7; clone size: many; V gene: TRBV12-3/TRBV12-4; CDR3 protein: CASTWTSGRAGEQYF; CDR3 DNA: TGTGCCAGCACCTGGACTAGCGGGAGGGCCGGCGAGCAGTACTTC
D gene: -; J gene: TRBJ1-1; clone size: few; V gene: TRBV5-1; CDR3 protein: CASSPLIRTEANTEAFF; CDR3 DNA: TGCGCCAGCAGCCCGCTCATTAGGACAGAAGCGAACACTGAAGCTTTCTTT
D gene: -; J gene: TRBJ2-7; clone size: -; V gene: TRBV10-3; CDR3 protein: CAISPQEATEQYF; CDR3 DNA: TGTGCCATCAGTCCACAGGAGGCCACCGAGCAGTACTTC
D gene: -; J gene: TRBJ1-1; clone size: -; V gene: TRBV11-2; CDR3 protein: CASSPLGAGAEAFF; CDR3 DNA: TGTGCCAGCAGCCCGTTAGGGGCCGGGGCTGAAGCTTTCTTT
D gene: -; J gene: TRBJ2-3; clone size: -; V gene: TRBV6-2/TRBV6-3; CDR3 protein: CASSDGPLAKADTQYF; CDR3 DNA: TGTGCCAGCAGTGATGGACCATTGGCGAAGGCGGATACGCAGTATTTT
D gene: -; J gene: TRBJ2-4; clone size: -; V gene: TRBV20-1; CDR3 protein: CSARGRYFIQYF; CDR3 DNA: TGCAGTGCTAGAGGACGGTACTTCATTCAGTACTTC
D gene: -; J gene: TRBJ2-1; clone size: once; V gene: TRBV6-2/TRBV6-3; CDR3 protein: CASSYVGPHRGEQFF; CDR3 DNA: TGTGCCAGCAGTTACGTCGGACCCCACAGAGGGGAGCAGTTCTTC
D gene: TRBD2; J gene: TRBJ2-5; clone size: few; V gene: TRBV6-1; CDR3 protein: CASLLAEETQYF; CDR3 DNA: TGTGCCAGCCTTCTAGCGGAAGAGACCCAGTACTTC
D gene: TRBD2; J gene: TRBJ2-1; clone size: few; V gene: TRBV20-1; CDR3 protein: CSGGEGWNEQFF; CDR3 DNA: TGCAGTGGGGGGGAGGGGTGGAATGAGCAGTTCTTC
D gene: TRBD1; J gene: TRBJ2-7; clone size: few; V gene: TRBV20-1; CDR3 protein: CSARGGQGGHEQYF; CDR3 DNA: TGCAGTGCTAGAGGGGGACAGGGGGGCCACGAGCAGTACTTC
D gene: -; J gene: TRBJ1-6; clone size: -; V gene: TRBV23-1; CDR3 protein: CASSHGLSPSSPLHF; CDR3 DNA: TGCGCCAGCAGTCACGGGCTCAGTCCCAGTTCACCCCTCCACTTT
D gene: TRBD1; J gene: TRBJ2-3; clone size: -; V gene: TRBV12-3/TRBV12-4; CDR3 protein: CASSPDRGQGDTQYF; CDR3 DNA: TGTGCCAGCAGCCCGGACAGGGGGCAGGGAGATACGCAGTATTTT
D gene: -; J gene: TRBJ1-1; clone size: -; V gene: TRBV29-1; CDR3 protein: CSVTRQSHTEAFF; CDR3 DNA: TGCAGCGTTACCCGCCAGAGCCACACTGAAGCTTTCTTT
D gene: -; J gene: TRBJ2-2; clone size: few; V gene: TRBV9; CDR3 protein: CASSVEFTGELFF; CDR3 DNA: TGTGCCAGCAGCGTGGAGTTCACCGGGGAGCTGTTTTTT
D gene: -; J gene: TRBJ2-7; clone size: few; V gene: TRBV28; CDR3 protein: CASSLAHSYEQYF; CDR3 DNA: TGTGCCAGCAGTTTAGCCCATTCCTACGAGCAGTACTTC
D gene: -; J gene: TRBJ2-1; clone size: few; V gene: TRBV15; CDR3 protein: CATSRDLGGIEQFF; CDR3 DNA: TGTGCCACCAGCAGAGATCTGGGGGGCATTGAGCAGTTCTTC
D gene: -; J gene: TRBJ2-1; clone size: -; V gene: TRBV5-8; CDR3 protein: CASSSDVSEQFF; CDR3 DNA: TGTGCCAGCAGCTCGGACGTCAGTGAGCAGTTCTTC
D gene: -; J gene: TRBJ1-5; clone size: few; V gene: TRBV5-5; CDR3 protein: CASSSEVDQPQHF; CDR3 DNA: TGTGCCAGCAGCTCAGAGGTCGATCAGCCCCAGCATTTT
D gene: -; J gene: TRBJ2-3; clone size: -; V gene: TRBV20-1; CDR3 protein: CSAINRAGGTDTQYF; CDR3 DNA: TGCAGTGCTATTAACAGGGCCGGGGGCACAGATACGCAGTATTTT
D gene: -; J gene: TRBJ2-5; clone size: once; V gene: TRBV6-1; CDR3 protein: CASTDTWNVRQETQYF; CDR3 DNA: TGTGCCAGCACGGACACATGGAATGTTAGGCAAGAGACCCAGTACTTC
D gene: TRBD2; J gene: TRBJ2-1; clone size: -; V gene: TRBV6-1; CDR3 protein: CASSPTSGRANYRHEQFF; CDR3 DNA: TGTGCCAGCAGCCCGACTAGCGGGAGGGCCAATTATAGGCATGAGCAGTTCTTC
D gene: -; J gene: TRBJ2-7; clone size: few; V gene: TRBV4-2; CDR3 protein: CASSQDPGPSPYEQYF; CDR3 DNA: TGTGCCAGCAGCCAAGACCCGGGACCAAGTCCCTACGAGCAGTACTTC
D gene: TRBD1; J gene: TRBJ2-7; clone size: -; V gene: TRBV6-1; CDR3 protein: CASRSTGETYEQYF; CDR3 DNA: TGTGCCAGCAGATCGACAGGGGAAACCTACGAGCAGTACTTC
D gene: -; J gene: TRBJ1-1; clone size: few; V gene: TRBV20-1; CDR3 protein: CSARETGTSEAFF; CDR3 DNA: TGCAGTGCTAGAGAAACCGGGACTTCCGAAGCTTTCTTT
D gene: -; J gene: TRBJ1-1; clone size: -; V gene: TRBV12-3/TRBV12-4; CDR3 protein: CASSPMTGWGTEAFF; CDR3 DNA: TGTGCCAGCAGTCCGATGACAGGATGGGGCACTGAAGCTTTCTTT
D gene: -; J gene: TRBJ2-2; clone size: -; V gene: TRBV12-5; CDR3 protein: CASARDHGELFF; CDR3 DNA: TGTGCTAGTGCCAGGGACCACGGGGAGCTGTTTTTT
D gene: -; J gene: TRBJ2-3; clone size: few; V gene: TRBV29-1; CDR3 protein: CSVGGPSTDTQYF; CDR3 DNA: TGCAGCGTTGGTGGACCGAGCACAGATACGCAGTATTTT
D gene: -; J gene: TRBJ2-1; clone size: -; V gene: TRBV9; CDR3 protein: CASRSLSSYNEQFF; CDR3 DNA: TGTGCCAGCAGGTCACTAAGCTCCTACAATGAGCAGTTCTTC
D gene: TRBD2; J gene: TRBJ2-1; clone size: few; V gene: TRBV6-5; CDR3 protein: CASSFLAGHNEQFF; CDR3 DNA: TGTGCCAGCAGTTTCCTAGCGGGACACAATGAGCAGTTCTTC
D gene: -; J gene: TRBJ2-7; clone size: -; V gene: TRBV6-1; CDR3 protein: CASRASGSTKAEQYF; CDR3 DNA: TGTGCCAGCAGGGCCAGCGGGTCTACCAAGGCGGAGCAGTACTTC
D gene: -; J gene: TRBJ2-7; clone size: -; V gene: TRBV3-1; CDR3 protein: CASSLNGQSLEQYF; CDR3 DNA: TGTGCCAGCAGTCTTAATGGACAGTCCCTGGAGCAGTACTTC
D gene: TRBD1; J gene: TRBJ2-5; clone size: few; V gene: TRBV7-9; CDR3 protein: CASSVDRARKETQYF; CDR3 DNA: TGTGCCAGCAGCGTGGACAGGGCGAGGAAGGAGACCCAGTACTTC
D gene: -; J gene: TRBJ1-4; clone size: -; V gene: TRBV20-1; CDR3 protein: CSAEGRANEKLFF; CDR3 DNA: TGCAGTGCTGAGGGACGGGCTAATGAAAAACTGTTTTTT
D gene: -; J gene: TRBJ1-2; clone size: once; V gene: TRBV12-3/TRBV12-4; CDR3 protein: CASRKGQLYGYTF; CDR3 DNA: TGTGCCAGTAGGAAAGGACAGCTCTATGGCTACACCTTC
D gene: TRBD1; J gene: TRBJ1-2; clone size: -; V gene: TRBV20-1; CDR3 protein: CSAREPPGGANYGYTF; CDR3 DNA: TGCAGTGCTAGAGAGCCACCAGGGGGCGCGAACTATGGCTACACCTTC
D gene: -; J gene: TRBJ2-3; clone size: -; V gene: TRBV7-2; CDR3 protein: CASSLRRSSTDTQYF; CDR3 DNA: TGTGCCAGCAGCTTAAGGAGGTCTAGCACAGATACGCAGTATTTT
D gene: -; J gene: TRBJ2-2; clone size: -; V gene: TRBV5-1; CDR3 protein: CASSYLTGELFF; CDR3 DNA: TGCGCCAGCAGCTATCTAACCGGGGAGCTGTTTTTT
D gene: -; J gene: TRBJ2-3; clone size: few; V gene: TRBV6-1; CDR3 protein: CASSPRVLSTDTQYF; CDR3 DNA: TGTGCCAGCAGCCCTCGGGTACTTAGCACAGATACGCAGTATTTT
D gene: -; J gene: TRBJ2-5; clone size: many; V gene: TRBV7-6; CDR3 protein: CASSTTSRGQETQYF; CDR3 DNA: TGTGCCAGCAGCACGACTAGCAGGGGGCAAGAGACCCAGTACTTC
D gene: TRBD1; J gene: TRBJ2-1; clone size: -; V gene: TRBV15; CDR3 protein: CATSRVGTGGENEQFF; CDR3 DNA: TGTGCCACCAGCAGAGTGGGGACAGGGGGAGAAAATGAGCAGTTCTTC
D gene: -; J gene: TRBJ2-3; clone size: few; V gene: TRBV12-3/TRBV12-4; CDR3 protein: CASSSRGEYTDTQYF; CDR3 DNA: TGTGCCAGCAGCTCTCGCGGGGAATACACAGATACGCAGTATTTT
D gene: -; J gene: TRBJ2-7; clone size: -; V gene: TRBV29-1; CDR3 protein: CSVEGLTYEQYF; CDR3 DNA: TGCAGCGTTGAGGGCCTGACCTACGAGCAGTACTTC
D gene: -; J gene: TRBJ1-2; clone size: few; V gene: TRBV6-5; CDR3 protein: CASSLAASNYGYTF; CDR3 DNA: TGTGCCAGCAGTTTGGCAGCCTCTAACTATGGCTACACCTTC
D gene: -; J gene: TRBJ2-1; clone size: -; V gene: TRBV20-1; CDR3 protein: CSALSPFGSDLNEQFF; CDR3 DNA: TGCAGTGCCCTCTCCCCCTTCGGGAGCGACCTCAATGAGCAGTTCTTC
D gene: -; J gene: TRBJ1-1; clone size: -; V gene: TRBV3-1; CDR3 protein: CASSQDEGYTEAFF; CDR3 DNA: TGTGCCAGCAGCCAAGATGAAGGGTACACTGAAGCTTTCTTT
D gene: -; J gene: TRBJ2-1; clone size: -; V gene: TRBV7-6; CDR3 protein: CASSGKQGRGEQFF; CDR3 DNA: TGTGCCAGCTCCGGGAAGCAGGGGCGCGGTGAGCAGTTCTTC
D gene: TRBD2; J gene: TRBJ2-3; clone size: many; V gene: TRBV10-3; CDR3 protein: CAISPGTSGGTDTQYF; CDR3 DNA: TGTGCCATCAGCCCCGGGACTAGCGGGGGCACAGATACGCAGTATTTT